One T cell receptor (beta chain) is described in this entry. Its antigen is undetermined. Together with a sample-barcoded 5' primer, a J-beta primer mix was included in a second PCR lasting about 6 to 11 cycles. TCRdb re-called the 5' RACE reads through MiXCR, storing one row per CDR3 protein. This table has roughly 1,500,000 distinct CDR3 sequences, roughly 32% appearing once. The CDR3 loop spans 16 amino acids. Looked up from germline, CDR1 is SGHVS and CDR2 is FNYEAQ. V lost 1 base to trimming and J lost 3 bases, with 13 bases between them. This specimen belongs to a study of blood T cells in healthy people across ages. Findings of the study overall: Those diversity estimates obtained from one million T cells were thought to be underestimates. Naive and antigen-experienced cells were not separated, limiting conclusive comparison. In long-lived donors, naive CD4+ cell counts and diversity exceeded those of aged donors.

Sequenced material: blood. The TCR was taken from a woman in her twenties or thirties in good health. This chain connects TRBV7-6 to TRBJ1-5, with a weak D call TRBD1 (6 bases). The CDR3, as DNA: TGTGCCAGCAGCTTAGGTTCTGGGGGCGTCAATCAGCCCCAGCATTTT. Residues: CASSLGSGGVNQPQHF.